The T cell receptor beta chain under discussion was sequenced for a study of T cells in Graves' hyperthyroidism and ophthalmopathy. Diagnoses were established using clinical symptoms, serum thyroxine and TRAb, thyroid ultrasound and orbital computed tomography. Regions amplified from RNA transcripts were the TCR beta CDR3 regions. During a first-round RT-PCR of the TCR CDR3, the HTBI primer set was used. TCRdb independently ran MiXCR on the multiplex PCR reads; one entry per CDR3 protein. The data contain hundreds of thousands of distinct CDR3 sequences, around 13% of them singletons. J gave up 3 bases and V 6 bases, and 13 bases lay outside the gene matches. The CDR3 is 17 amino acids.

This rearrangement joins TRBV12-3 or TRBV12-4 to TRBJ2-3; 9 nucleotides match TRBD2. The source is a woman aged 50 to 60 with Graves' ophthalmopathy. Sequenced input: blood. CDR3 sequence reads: CASRRTPPGLATDTQYF. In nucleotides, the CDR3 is TGTGCCAGCAGAAGAACCCCCCCCGGACTAGCGACAGATACGCAGTATTTT.